The 5 T cell receptor beta chains presented below share a single source sample, sequenced in a study of T cells in Graves' hyperthyroidism and ophthalmopathy. The source material, RNA transcripts, was used to amplify TCR beta CDR3 regions. RT-PCR in the first round (using the HTBI primer set) targeted the TCR CDR3. TCRdb redid the calling of the multiplex PCR reads with MiXCR, one entry per CDR3 protein. The repertoire includes 500,000 to 650,000 distinct CDR3 sequences, about 15% of them detected once, and around 12% sits in the top ten. Sequenced: blood. These receptors were collected from a woman aged 50 to 65 with Graves' ophthalmopathy.

This clonotype occurred a few times. The chain links TRBV12-3 or TRBV12-4 to TRBJ1-1; D is undetermined. This CDR3 region has 14 residues. Trimming took off 4 bases at V and 0 bases at J, with 9 bases between the two ends. Here the CDR3 DNA reads TGTGCCAGCAGTTCATACGGCATGAACACTGAAGCTTTCTTT. It is translated as CASSSYGMNTEAFF.

This clonotype was detected many times. The genes are TRBV30 and TRBJ2-2; TRBD1 might be the D (5 bases). V dropped 8 bases and J dropped 0 bases, with 10 bases sitting between them. Germline CDR1 reads GTSNPN; CDR2 reads SVGIG (reference sequence). The CDR3 runs 13 residues. In nucleotides, the CDR3 is TGTGCCGGCAGGGCCACGAACACCGGGGAGCTGTTTTTT. Translated: CAGRATNTGELFF.

At least ten counts were recorded for this clonotype. J is TRBJ2-1 and V is TRBV20-1, with TRBD1 identical over 12 bases. The junction had 18 bases not matched to a gene; V was cut back by 6 bases and J by 6 bases. CDR1 DFQATT and CDR2 SNEGSKA come from the germline V gene (reference sequence). This CDR3 is built from 18 residues. CDR3 DNA: TGCAGTGCCACTGGGGGGACAGGGGGCTCTTTTTTTCTCAATGAGCAGTTCTTC. Translating it yields CSATGGTGGSFFLNEQFF.

Turning to this clonotype: Since a much larger clone is just one base distant, this may be a read error. This sequence joins TRBV18 and TRBJ2-1; D may be TRBD1 or TRBD2 (5 bases each). V lost 0 bases and J lost 7, with 16 bases in between. This CDR3 has 16 residues. Germline lookup yields CDR1 KGHSH and CDR2 LQKENI. Here the CDR3 reads CASSPPGAEGSNEQFF. CDR3 DNA: TGTGCCAGCTCACCACCCGGGGCCGAGGGTTCGAATGAGCAGTTCTTC. Combining the CDR3 with reference TRBV18 and TRBJ2-1 gives the whole variable domain NAGVMQNPRHLVRRRGQEARLRCSPMKGHSHVYWYRQLPEEGLKFMVYLQKENIIDESGMPKERFSAEFPKEGPSILRIQQVVRGDSAAYFCASSPPGAEGSNEQFFGPGTRLTVL.

This chain connects TRBV5-4 to TRBJ2-5; TRBD2 matches 10 bases. The CDR3 has 16 amino acids. V was clipped by 4 bases and J by 4 bases; unmatched bases: 10. CDR1 and CDR2 from the germline V gene are SGHNT and YYREEE (reference sequence). The CDR3 here is CASSPPSGRGGETQYF. The CDR3 DNA follows: TGTGCCAGCAGCCCCCCTAGCGGGAGAGGGGGAGAGACCCAGTACTTC.